What follows is one TCR beta chain and its context. TCRdb's table, derived via immunoSEQ multiplex PCR, lists solely in-frame clones and lacks some. The sample includes 280,000 or so clones, roughly nine tenths of them seen just once. CDR3 length: 15 amino acids. Between the trimmed V and J ends, which lost 2 bases and 5 bases, there was a span of 15 bases. Germline CDR1 SGHVS, CDR2 FQNEAQ. In the 2 weeks before study entry, exposed participants met a COVID-19 case, which was PCR-confirmed or clinician-diagnosed. This entry belongs to a study of blood T cell repertoires in COVID-19. Study overall: PBMCs, B-cell-depleted T cells, or T cells provided the cDNA or gDNA that made up the material.

Sequenced input: PBMCs or T cells enriched from blood (not recorded which). The rearrangement uses TRBV7-8 and TRBJ2-5; D is unclear. The sequence derives from a woman aged 45-60 years who had been exposed to COVID-19. CDR3 coding DNA: TGTGCCAGCAGCTTAAAGCGTTTTACCGGGGAGACCCAGTACTTC. It is translated as CASSLKRFTGETQYF.